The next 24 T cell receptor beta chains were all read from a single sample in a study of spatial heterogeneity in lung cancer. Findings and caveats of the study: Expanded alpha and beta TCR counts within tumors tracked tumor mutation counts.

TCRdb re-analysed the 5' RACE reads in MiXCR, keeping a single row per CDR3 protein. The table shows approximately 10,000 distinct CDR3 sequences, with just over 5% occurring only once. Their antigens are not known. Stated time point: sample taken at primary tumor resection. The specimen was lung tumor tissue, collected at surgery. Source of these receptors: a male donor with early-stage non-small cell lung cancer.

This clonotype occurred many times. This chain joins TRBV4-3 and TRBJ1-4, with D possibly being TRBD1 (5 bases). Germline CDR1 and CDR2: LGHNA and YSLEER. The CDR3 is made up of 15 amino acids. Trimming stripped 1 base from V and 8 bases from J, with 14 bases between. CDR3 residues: CASSQGTGAREKLFF. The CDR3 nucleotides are TGCGCCAGCAGCCAAGGAACCGGGGCACGCGAAAAACTGTTTTTT.

CDR3 DNA sequence: TGCAGTGCTAGAGAACCGCCGGGACAGGGTGTTGGGGCCAACGTCCTGACTTTC. Encoded protein: CSAREPPGQGVGANVLTF. The V gene is TRBV20-1, the J gene TRBJ2-6, with 9 nucleotides matching TRBD1. CDR1 and CDR2 from the germline V gene are DFQATT and SNEGSKA (reference sequence). The CDR3 runs 18 residues. With 0 bases clipped from V and 3 bases from J, the junction kept 9 bases outside the gene matches.

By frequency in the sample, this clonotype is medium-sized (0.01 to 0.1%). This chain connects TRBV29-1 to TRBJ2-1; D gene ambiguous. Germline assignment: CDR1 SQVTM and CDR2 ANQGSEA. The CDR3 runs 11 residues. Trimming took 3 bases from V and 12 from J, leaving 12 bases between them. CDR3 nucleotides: TGCAGCGTTGATTCCCGCATAGGGCAGTTCTTC. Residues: CSVDSRIGQFF.

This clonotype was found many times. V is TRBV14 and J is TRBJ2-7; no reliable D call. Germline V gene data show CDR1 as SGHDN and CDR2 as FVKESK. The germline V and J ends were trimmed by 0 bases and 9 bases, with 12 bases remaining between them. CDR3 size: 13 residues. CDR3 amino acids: CASSQDTDTRQYF. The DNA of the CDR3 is TGTGCCAGCAGCCAAGATACCGATACGAGGCAGTACTTC.

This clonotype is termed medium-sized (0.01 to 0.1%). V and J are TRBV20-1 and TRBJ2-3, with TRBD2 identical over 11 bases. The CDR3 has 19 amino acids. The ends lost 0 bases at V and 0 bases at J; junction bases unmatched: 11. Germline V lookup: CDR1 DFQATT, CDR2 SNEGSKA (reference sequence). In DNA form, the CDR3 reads TGCAGTGCTAGAGATCCCCTAGCGGGAGGACTAATAAGCACAGATACGCAGTATTTT. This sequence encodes CSARDPLAGGLISTDTQYF.

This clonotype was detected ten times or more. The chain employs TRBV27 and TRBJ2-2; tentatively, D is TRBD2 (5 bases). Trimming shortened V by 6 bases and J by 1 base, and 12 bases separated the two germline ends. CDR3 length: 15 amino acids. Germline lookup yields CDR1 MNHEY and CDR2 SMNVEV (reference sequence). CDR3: CASRDLVGNTGELFF. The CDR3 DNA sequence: TGTGCCAGCAGGGACTTGGTTGGGAACACCGGGGAGCTGTTTTTT.

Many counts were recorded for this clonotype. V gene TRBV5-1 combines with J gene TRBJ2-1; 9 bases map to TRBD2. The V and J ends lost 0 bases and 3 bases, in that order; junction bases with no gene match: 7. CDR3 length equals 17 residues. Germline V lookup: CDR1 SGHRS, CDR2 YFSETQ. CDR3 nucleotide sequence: TGCGCCAGCAGCTTGGGGCCTAGCGGGACAAACTACAATGAGCAGTTCTTC. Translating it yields CASSLGPSGTNYNEQFF.

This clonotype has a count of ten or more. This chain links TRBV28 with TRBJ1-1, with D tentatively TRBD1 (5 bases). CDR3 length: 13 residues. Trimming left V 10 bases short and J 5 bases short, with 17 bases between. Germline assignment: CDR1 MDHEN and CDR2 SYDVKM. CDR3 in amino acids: CATTTGAGTEAFF. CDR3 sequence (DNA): TGTGCCACCACCACCGGGGCGGGTACTGAAGCTTTCTTT.

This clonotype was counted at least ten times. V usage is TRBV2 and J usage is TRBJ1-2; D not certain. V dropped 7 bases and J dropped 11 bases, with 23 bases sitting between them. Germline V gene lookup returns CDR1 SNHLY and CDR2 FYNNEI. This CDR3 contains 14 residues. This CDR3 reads CASTERAAGALYTF. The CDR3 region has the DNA TGTGCCAGCACCGAACGGGCGGCAGGAGCACTATACACCTTC.

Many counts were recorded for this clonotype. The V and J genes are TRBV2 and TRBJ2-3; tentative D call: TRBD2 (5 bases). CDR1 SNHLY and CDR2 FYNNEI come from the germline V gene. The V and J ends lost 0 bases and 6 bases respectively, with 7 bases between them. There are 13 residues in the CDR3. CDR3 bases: TGTGCCAGCAGTGAAGCAAGGGAGGATACGCAGTATTTT. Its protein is CASSEAREDTQYF.

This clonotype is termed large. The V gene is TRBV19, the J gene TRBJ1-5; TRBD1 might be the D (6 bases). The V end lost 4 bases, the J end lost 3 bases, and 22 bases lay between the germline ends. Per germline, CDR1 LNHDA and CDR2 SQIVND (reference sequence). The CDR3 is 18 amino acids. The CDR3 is CASSTPLATTGYNQPQHF. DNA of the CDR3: TGTGCCAGTAGTACCCCCTTAGCTACTACAGGGTACAATCAGCCCCAGCATTTT.

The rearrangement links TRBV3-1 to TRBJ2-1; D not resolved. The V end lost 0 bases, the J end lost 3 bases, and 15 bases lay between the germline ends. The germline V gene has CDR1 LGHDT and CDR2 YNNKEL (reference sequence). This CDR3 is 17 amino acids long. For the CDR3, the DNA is TGTGCCAGCAGCCAAGATGAACGAAGGAACATCTACAATGAGCAGTTCTTC. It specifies CASSQDERRNIYNEQFF.

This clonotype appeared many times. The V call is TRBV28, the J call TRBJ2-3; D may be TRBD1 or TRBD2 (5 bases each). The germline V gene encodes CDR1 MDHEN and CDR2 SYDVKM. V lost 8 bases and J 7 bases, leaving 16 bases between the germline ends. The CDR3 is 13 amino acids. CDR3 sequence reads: CASVPGAQNTQYF. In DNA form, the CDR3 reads TGTGCCAGCGTACCCGGGGCCCAAAATACGCAGTATTTT. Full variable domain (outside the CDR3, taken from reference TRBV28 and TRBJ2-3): DVKVTQSSRYLVKRTGEKVFLECVQDMDHENMFWYRQDPGLGLRLIYFSYDVKMKEKGDIPEGYSVSREKKERFSLILESASTNQTSMYLCASVPGAQNTQYFGPGTRLTVL.

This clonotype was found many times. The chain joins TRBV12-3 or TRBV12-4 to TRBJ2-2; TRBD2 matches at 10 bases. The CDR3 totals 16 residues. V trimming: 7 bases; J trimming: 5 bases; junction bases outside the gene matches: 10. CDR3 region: CASTQGSLAGTGELFF. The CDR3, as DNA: TGTGCCAGCACCCAAGGGTCACTAGCGGGAACCGGGGAGCTGTTTTTT.

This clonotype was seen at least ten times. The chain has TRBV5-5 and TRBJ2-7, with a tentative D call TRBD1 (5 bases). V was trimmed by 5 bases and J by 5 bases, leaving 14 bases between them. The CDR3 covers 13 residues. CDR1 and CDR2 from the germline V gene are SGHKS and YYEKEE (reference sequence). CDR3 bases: TGTGCCAGCAGTTCTCAGGGTATCCACGAGCAGTACTTC. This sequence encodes CASSSQGIHEQYF.

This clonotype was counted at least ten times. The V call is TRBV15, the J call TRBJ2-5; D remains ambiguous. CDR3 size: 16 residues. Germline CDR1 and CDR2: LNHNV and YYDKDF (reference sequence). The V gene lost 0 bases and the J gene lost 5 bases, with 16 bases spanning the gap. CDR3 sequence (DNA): TGTGCCACCAGCAGAGATTTCACTACACGTGGTGAGACCCAGTACTTC. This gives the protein CATSRDFTTRGETQYF.

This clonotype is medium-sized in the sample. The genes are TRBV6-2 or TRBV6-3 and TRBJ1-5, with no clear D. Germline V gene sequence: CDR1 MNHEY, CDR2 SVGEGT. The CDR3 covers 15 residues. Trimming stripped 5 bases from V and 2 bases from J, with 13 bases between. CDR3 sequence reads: CASSPRRLGNQPQHF. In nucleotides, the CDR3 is TGTGCCAGCAGTCCCAGACGTCTTGGCAATCAGCCCCAGCATTTT.

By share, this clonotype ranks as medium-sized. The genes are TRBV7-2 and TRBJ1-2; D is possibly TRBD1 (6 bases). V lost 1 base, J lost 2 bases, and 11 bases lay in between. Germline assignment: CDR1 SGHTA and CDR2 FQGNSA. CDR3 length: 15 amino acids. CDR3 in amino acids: CASSLGQGKNYGYTF. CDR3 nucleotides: TGTGCCAGCAGCTTAGGGCAGGGGAAGAACTATGGCTACACCTTC.

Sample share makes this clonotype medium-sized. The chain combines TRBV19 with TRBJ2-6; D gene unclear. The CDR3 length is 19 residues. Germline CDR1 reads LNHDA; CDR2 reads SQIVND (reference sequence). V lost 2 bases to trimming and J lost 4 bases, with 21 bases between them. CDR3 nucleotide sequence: TGTGCCAGTAGTATAAGGGCCAGCCTGAACTTACGGGGGGCCAACGTCCTGACTTTC. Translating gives CASSIRASLNLRGANVLTF.

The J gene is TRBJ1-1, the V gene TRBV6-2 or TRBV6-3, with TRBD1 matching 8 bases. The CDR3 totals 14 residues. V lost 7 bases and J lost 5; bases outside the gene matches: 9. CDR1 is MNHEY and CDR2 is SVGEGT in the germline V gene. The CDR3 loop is CASTHPRQGTEAFF. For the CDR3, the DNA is TGTGCCAGCACCCATCCTCGACAGGGGACTGAAGCTTTCTTT.

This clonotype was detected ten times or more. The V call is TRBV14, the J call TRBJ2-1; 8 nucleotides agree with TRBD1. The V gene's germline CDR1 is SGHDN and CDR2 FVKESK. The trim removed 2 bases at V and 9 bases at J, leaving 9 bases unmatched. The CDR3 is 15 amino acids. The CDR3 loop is CASSQKHRGSGEQFF. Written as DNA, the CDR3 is TGTGCCAGCAGCCAAAAGCACAGGGGGTCTGGTGAGCAGTTCTTC.

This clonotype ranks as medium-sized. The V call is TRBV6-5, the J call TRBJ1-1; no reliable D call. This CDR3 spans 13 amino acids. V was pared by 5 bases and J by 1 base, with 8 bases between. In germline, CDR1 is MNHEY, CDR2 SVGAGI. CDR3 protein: CASSKGRNTEAFF. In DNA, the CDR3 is TGTGCCAGCAGTAAAGGGAGGAACACTGAAGCTTTCTTT.

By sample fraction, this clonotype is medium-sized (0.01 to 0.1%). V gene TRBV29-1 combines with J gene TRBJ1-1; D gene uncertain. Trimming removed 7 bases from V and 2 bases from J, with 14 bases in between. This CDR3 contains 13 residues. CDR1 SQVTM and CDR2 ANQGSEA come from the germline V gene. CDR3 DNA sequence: TGCAGCGCCCGAAGCGGACTCAACACTGAAGCTTTCTTT. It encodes CSARSGLNTEAFF.

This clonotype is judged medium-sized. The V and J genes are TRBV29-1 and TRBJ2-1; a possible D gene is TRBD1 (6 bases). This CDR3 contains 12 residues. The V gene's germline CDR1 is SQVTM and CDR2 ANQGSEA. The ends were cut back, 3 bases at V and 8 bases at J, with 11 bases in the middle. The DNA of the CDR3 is TGCAGCGTTGATTCTAGGGGGTATGAGCAGTTCTTC. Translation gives CSVDSRGYEQFF.